What follows are 15 T cell receptor beta chains derived from one specimen sequenced in a study of cytomegalovirus exposure and HLA in healthy donors. The PCR ran on 60 Vbeta and 13 Jbeta primers. The data were produced by immunoSEQ multiplex PCR, yet TCRdb's version contains in-frame clones alone and is incomplete. The table records roughly 81,000 clones, 70% to 80% of them present only once. Material for sequencing was PBMCs. These receptor sequences come from a man aged 30 to 45 in good health and CMV-seronegative.

The chain recombines TRBV6-6 with TRBJ2-7; 8 bases are shared with TRBD1. The CDR3 covers 14 residues. CDR1 MNHNY and CDR2 SVGAGI come from the germline V gene (reference sequence). The V gene end was trimmed by 5 bases and the J gene end by 5 bases; junction bases not matched to a gene: 8. The chain's CDR3 is CASSPDRGVNEQYF. In DNA form, the CDR3 reads TGTGCCAGCAGTCCCGACAGGGGTGTCAACGAGCAGTACTTC.

V is TRBV30 and J is TRBJ2-3, with D perhaps matching TRBD1 (6 bases). The CDR3 runs 13 residues. Germline CDR1 and CDR2: GTSNPN and SVGIG (reference sequence). V was pared by 5 bases and J by 5 bases, with 14 bases between. The CDR3: CAWAGGGLDTQYF. The CDR3 DNA follows: TGTGCCTGGGCGGGTGGGGGCCTAGATACGCAGTATTTT.

J is TRBJ2-3 and V is TRBV7-8, with D unresolved. This CDR3 is 11 amino acids long. Germline V gene sequence: CDR1 SGHVS, CDR2 FQNEAQ. V was trimmed by 9 bases and J by 6 bases, leaving 10 bases between them. The chain's CDR3 is CASMLGDTQYF. The CDR3 region has the DNA TGTGCCAGTATGCTGGGCGATACGCAGTATTTT.

The chain carries TRBV19 and TRBJ2-5; the match to TRBD1 covers 9 bases. The CDR3 sequence is 16 residues long. V gave up 4 bases and J gave up 1 base; unmatched junction bases: 7. The germline gives CDR1 LNHDA, CDR2 SQIVND (reference sequence). DNA of the CDR3: TGTGCCAGTAGTAACAGGGGGCAGATGGTCCAAGAGACCCAGTACTTC. This encodes CASSNRGQMVQETQYF.

This chain connects TRBV19 to TRBJ2-7, with 7 nucleotides matching TRBD1. Germline lookup yields CDR1 LNHDA and CDR2 SQIVND (reference sequence). The CDR3 sequence is 14 residues long. Unmatched junction bases numbered 7, after V lost 6 bases and J lost 2 bases. The CDR3 DNA sequence: TGTGCCAGTAGCCCTGACAGGGTTACCTACGAGCAGTACTTC. Its translation: CASSPDRVTYEQYF.

The V gene is TRBV14, the J gene TRBJ1-2; D unresolved. The CDR3 loop spans 14 amino acids. Trimming cost V 1 base and J 6 bases, with 12 bases left between them. The germline gives CDR1 SGHDN, CDR2 FVKESK. CDR3 in DNA: TGTGCCAGCAGCCAAGGCTCCGGGTATAATGGCTACACCTTC. It is translated as CASSQGSGYNGYTF.

The chain has TRBV7-9 and TRBJ1-1; 7 nucleotides line up with TRBD1. CDR1 and CDR2 from the germline V gene are SEHNR and FQNEAQ (reference sequence). With V trimmed by 4 bases and J by 5 bases, 4 bases remained unmatched. CDR3 length: 13 amino acids. The CDR3 loop reads CASSSNRGTEAFF. CDR3 in DNA: TGTGCCAGCAGCTCGAACAGGGGAACTGAAGCTTTCTTT.

The chain recombines TRBV19 with TRBJ2-2, with D maybe TRBD2 (5 bases). The CDR3 loop spans 14 amino acids. Trimming pared 11 bases from V and 1 base from J, leaving 14 bases between. Germline CDR1 is LNHDA and CDR2 is SQIVND (reference sequence). The CDR3 sequence is CASTRGMNTGELFF. In DNA, the CDR3 is TGTGCCTCCACACGGGGAATGAACACCGGGGAGCTGTTTTTT.

This chain joins TRBV7-2 and TRBJ2-1; 9 bases are a match to TRBD1. Germline CDR1 reads SGHTA; CDR2 reads FQGNSA. V lost 0 bases and J lost 11; bases outside the gene matches: 11. There are 16 residues in the CDR3. In DNA form, the CDR3 reads TGTGCCAGCAGCTTAGCAGCGACAGGGGGACGGGTCAAGCAGTTCTTC. Translating gives CASSLAATGGRVKQFF.

This clone was recorded at least ten times. The V and J genes are TRBV9 and TRBJ2-3; 8 positions agree with TRBD2. The CDR3 spans 14 residues. Germline values: CDR1 SGDLS, CDR2 YYNGEE. The trim removed 4 bases at V and 2 bases at J, leaving 3 bases unmatched. CDR3 DNA: TGTGCCAGCAGCACGGGGGGGTTCACAGATACGCAGTATTTT. Translating gives CASSTGGFTDTQYF.

Comments on this clone: One end of the junction varies from germline; a read error may be responsible. The chain uses TRBV7-2 and TRBJ1-2; the D is unclear. This CDR3 comprises 14 residues. CDR1 and CDR2 (germline): SGHTA, FQGNSA. This chain's CDR3 is CASSFSHSENGYPF. The CDR3 DNA sequence: TGTGCCAGCAGCTTCTCCCACAGTGAAAATGGCTACCCCTTC.

V usage is TRBV6-4 and J usage is TRBJ2-4; 7 nucleotides line up with TRBD1. The CDR3 is made up of 17 amino acids. Germline values: CDR1 MRHNA, CDR2 SNTAGT. V was clipped by 2 bases and J by 8 bases; unmatched bases: 15. The chain's CDR3 is CASSDADRQGCMDIQYF. The CDR3 nucleotides read TGTGCCAGCAGTGACGCCGACCGACAGGGCTGTATGGACATTCAGTACTTC.

This chain uses TRBV28 with TRBJ2-7; the match to TRBD2 covers 7 bases. The CDR3 is 12 residues long. CDR1 and CDR2 from the germline V gene are MDHEN and SYDVKM. With V trimmed by 9 bases and J by 5 bases, 7 bases remained unmatched. The DNA of the CDR3 is TGTGCCAGTTCGAGCGGGATCAACGAGCAGTACTTC. The encoded protein is CASSSGINEQYF.

Only a few counts were recorded for this clone. This chain links TRBV5-1 with TRBJ2-7, with D perhaps matching TRBD2 (6 bases). The germline V and J ends were trimmed by 1 base and 7 bases, with 18 bases remaining between them. Germline CDR1 SGHRS, CDR2 YFSETQ. The CDR3 has 15 residues. CDR3 sequence: CASSLNSQQGGEQYF. The CDR3, as DNA: TGCGCCAGCAGCTTGAACAGCCAGCAAGGAGGGGAGCAGTACTTC.

This clone appeared a single time. This chain links TRBV18 with TRBJ2-7; 10 bases are a match to TRBD1. The V gene end was trimmed by 3 bases and the J gene end by 3 bases; junction bases not matched to a gene: 8. CDR1 is KGHSH, CDR2 LQKENI, per germline. This CDR3 is 16 amino acids long. The DNA of the CDR3 is TGTGCCAGCTCACCTTTCGACAGGGGGCTCAACTACGAGCAGTACTTC. Amino acids: CASSPFDRGLNYEQYF. The variable domain in full, with the rest retrieved from reference TRBV18 and TRBJ2-7, is NAGVMQNPRHLVRRRGQEARLRCSPMKGHSHVYWYRQLPEEGLKFMVYLQKENIIDESGMPKERFSAEFPKEGPSILRIQQVVRGDSAAYFCASSPFDRGLNYEQYFGPGTRLTVT.